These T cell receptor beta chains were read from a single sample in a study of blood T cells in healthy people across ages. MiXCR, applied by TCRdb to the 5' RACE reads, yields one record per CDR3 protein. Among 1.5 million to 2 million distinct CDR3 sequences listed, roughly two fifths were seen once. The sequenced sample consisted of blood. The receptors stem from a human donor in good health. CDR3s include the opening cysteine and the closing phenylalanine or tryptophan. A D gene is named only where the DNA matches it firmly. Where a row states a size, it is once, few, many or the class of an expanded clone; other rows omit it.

CDR3 protein: CASSYRGSSYEQYF
CDR3 DNA: TGTGCCAGCAGTTACCGGGGGAGCTCCTACGAGCAGTACTTC
clone size: many
D gene: .
V gene: TRBV6-5
J gene: TRBJ2-7

CDR3 protein: CSASSDWTARKGEQYF
CDR3 DNA: TGCAGTGCTAGTTCAGATTGGACAGCCCGTAAAGGGGAGCAGTACTTC
clone size: .
D gene: .
V gene: TRBV20-1
J gene: TRBJ2-4

CDR3 protein: CASSLKTGTGYYEQYF
CDR3 DNA: TGTGCCAGCAGTTTAAAAACCGGGACAGGGTACTACGAGCAGTACTTC
clone size: .
D gene: TRBD1
V gene: TRBV28
J gene: TRBJ2-7

CDR3 protein: CASSLEGTGAYEQYF
CDR3 DNA: TGTGCCAGCAGCTTAGAGGGGACAGGGGCCTACGAGCAGTACTTC
clone size: .
D gene: TRBD1
V gene: TRBV7-2
J gene: TRBJ2-7

CDR3 protein: CASTRHPIGVVEKLFF
CDR3 DNA: TGTGCCAGCACCCGTCATCCCATAGGGGTGGTCGAAAAACTGTTTTTT
clone size: few
D gene: .
V gene: TRBV6-1
J gene: TRBJ1-4

CDR3 protein: CASSYWQGHFTMNTEAFF
CDR3 DNA: TGTGCCAGCAGTTATTGGCAGGGCCACTTTACAATGAACACTGAAGCTTTCTTT
clone size: few
D gene: .
V gene: TRBV6-5
J gene: TRBJ1-1

CDR3 protein: CSVASTGVNEKLFF
CDR3 DNA: TGCAGCGTTGCATCAACAGGAGTAAATGAAAAACTGTTTTTT
clone size: .
D gene: .
V gene: TRBV29-1
J gene: TRBJ1-4

CDR3 protein: CASSYARGVTEAFF
CDR3 DNA: TGTGCCAGCAGCTATGCCAGGGGCGTCACTGAAGCTTTCTTT
clone size: .
D gene: .
V gene: TRBV7-9
J gene: TRBJ1-1

CDR3 protein: CASSQDIPEAFF
CDR3 DNA: TGTGCCAGCAGCCAAGATATACCTGAAGCTTTCTTT
clone size: .
D gene: .
V gene: TRBV3-1
J gene: TRBJ1-1

CDR3 protein: CASSAPSGGAFGQETQYF
CDR3 DNA: TGTGCCAGCAGCGCCCCTAGCGGGGGGGCTTTTGGACAAGAGACCCAGTACTTC
clone size: .
D gene: TRBD2
V gene: TRBV7-2
J gene: TRBJ2-5